What follows describes a single TCR beta chain. Its target is not known. Produced via immunoSEQ multiplex PCR; TCRdb's table is partial and in-frame only. Here the sample spans some 75,000 clones, around nine tenths being singletons. These data come from a study of OX40 agonist ivuxolimab in advanced cancers. Looking at the study overall: With ivuxolimab, an agonistic anti-OX40 (CD134) antibody, patients were treated. Prior anti-PD-1, anti-PD-L1 or anti-CTLA-4 therapy was allowed; roughly 40% had some. General study results and limits: Expansion of clones was among the lowest in partial responders at 0.1-3.0 mg/kg. Compared with CD4+, CD8+ T cells on average had more expanded clones.

This CDR3 is 15 amino acids long. Trimming left V 6 bases short and J 3 bases short, with 15 bases between. Germline CDR1 reads KGHSH; CDR2 reads LQKENI. The chain uses TRBV18 and TRBJ2-1; D not resolved. The clonotype was recovered from an adult with an advanced solid tumor such as melanoma, head and neck, liver or kidney cancer. Sequenced material: CD4+ or CD8+ T cells sorted from blood, taken in a trial of the OX40 agonist ivuxolimab. In DNA form, the CDR3 reads TGTGCCAGCTCGCACTCGGGCGGAAACTACAATGAGCAGTTCTTC. As protein: CASSHSGGNYNEQFF.